Listed here is a single T cell receptor (beta chain). This sample was taken from a study of blood T cell repertoires in COVID-19. Authors' data handling: Amplification with reference gene primers provided the estimates of nucleated cell counts. TCRdb's copy holds only in-frame clones and misses some; the assay was immunoSEQ multiplex PCR. That table furnishes V, J and clone size, whereas the DNA furnished D and trimming. The sample has some 200,000 clones; 80% to 85% are singletons. CDR1 and CDR2 (germline): WSHSY, SAAADI. The CDR3 extends over 14 amino acids. With 1 base removed from V and 3 bases from J, the gap between germline ends came to 8 bases.

The gene calls are TRBV10-2 and TRBJ2-3; D is uncertain. Sample: peripheral blood. The TCR originated in a woman in her thirties who had recovered from COVID-19. The CDR3 sequence is CASSEFGRTDTQYF. DNA for the CDR3: TGCGCCAGCAGTGAGTTCGGCAGGACAGATACGCAGTATTTT.